Shown below are 23 T cell receptor beta chains from a single sample sequenced in a study of blood T cell repertoires in COVID-19. This table comes from immunoSEQ multiplex PCR, and its TCRdb copy is limited to in-frame clones, with some not included. The sample contains just under 60,000 clones, approximately 79% of which appear only once. Material for sequencing was peripheral blood. These TCRs come from a human donor in a cohort sampled during active COVID-19.

The chain combines TRBV4-3 with TRBJ2-1; the D gene is possibly TRBD2 (5 bases). Germline CDR1 and CDR2: LGHNA and YSLEER. The CDR3 is 14 amino acids. Trimming removed 0 bases at V and 10 bases at J, with 13 bases between. CDR3 loop: CASSQEEGAWEQFF. DNA of the CDR3: TGCGCCAGCAGCCAAGAAGAGGGAGCTTGGGAGCAGTTCTTC.

This clone was counted between two and nine times. CDR3 protein: CATKSYGQGAEEQYF. As DNA, the CDR3 is TGTGCCACCAAATCATACGGACAGGGGGCCGAAGAGCAGTACTTC. The rearrangement uses TRBV19 and TRBJ2-7; the match to TRBD1 covers 11 bases. V shed 10 bases and J 7 bases; nucleotides not matched to a gene: 15. Looked up from germline, CDR1 is LNHDA and CDR2 is SQIVND (reference sequence). This CDR3 is built from 15 residues. The full variable domain, in which reference TRBV19 and TRBJ2-7 provide the parts outside the CDR3, is DGGITQSPKYLFRKEGQNVTLSCEQNLNHDAMYWYRQDPGQGLRLIYYSQIVNDFQKGDIAEGYSVSREKKESFPLTVTSAQKNPTAFYLCATKSYGQGAEEQYFGPGTRLTVT.

J is TRBJ2-5 and V is TRBV30, with 12 bases fitting TRBD1. This CDR3 comprises 15 residues. Looked up from germline, CDR1 is GTSNPN and CDR2 is SVGIG (reference sequence). The V and J ends lost 3 bases and 5 bases, in that order; junction bases with no gene match: 7. The CDR3 protein is CAWRAGTGGLETQYF. The CDR3 coding sequence is TGTGCCTGGAGGGCCGGGACAGGGGGCTTGGAGACCCAGTACTTC.

The chain combines TRBV24-1 with TRBJ1-1; D is possibly TRBD1 (5 bases). Germline V gene lookup returns CDR1 KGHDR and CDR2 SFDVKD. This CDR3 has 15 residues. Trimming cost V 4 bases and J 4 bases, with 15 bases left between them. This chain's CDR3 is CATSDRPQDITEAFF. The CDR3 bases are TGTGCCACCAGTGACCGCCCTCAGGACATCACTGAAGCTTTCTTT.

This chain uses TRBV15 with TRBJ2-7; D may be TRBD2 (5 bases). The CDR3 contains 13 residues. Trimming removed 0 bases from V and 8 bases from J, with 11 bases in between. From germline, CDR1 is LNHNV and CDR2 YYDKDF (reference sequence). CDR3 bases: TGTGCCACCAGCAGAGAAGCGGACCCTCAGCAGTACTTC. It yields the protein CATSREADPQQYF.

This sequence joins TRBV27 and TRBJ1-1; D is undetermined. The CDR3 consists of 15 residues. V lost 5 bases, J lost 1 base, and 14 bases lay in between. Per germline, CDR1 MNHEY and CDR2 SMNVEV (reference sequence). The CDR3 protein is CASSPLSGGNTEAFF. CDR3 DNA sequence: TGTGCCAGCAGTCCGCTGTCCGGAGGGAACACTGAAGCTTTCTTT.

This chain links TRBV6-2 or TRBV6-3 with TRBJ2-3, with 11 bases that match TRBD1. Germline trimming cut 4 bases from V and 3 bases from J; bases unmatched to any gene: 6. The CDR3 has 16 amino acids. The germline CDR1 and CDR2 sequences are MNHEY and SVGEGT. This CDR3 reads CASSSRTGGRTDTQYF. Written as DNA, the CDR3 is TGTGCCAGCAGTTCAAGGACAGGGGGCCGGACAGATACGCAGTATTTT.

The V and J genes are TRBV7-2 and TRBJ2-7, with D tentatively TRBD2 (5 bases). The CDR3 covers 15 residues. The germline V and J ends were trimmed by 5 bases and 3 bases, with 17 bases remaining between them. Germline CDR1 SGHTA, CDR2 FQGNSA. The DNA of the CDR3 is TGTGCCAGCAGCCCTTTTCGAGCGGAATACTACGAGCAGTACTTC. The encoded protein is CASSPFRAEYYEQYF.

This clone was counted only a few times. This rearrangement joins TRBV5-1 to TRBJ1-1, with 9 bases lining up with TRBD1. CDR3 size: 15 residues. Losses at the gene ends were 0 bases for V and 3 bases for J; bases not matched to a gene: 3. Germline assignment: CDR1 SGHRS and CDR2 YFSETQ. Written as DNA, the CDR3 is TGCGCCAGCAGCTTGGAAACAGGGGGCTACACTGAAGCTTTCTTT. This gives the protein CASSLETGGYTEAFF.

The V call is TRBV7-6, the J call TRBJ2-7; TRBD1 is a possible D gene (6 bases). V was pared by 1 base and J by 3 bases, with 13 bases between. CDR1 is SGHVS, CDR2 FNYEAQ, per germline. The CDR3 is 15 amino acids. In nucleotides, the CDR3 is TGTGCCAGCAGCTTAGGGGGCGGCAGGGGCTACGAGCAGTACTTC. This translates into CASSLGGGRGYEQYF. Drawing the rest from reference TRBV7-6 and TRBJ2-7, the complete variable domain is GAGVSQSPRYKVTKRGQDVALRCDPISGHVSLYWYRQALGQGPEFLTYFNYEAQQDKSGLPNDRFSAERPEGSISTLTIQRTEQRDSAMYRCASSLGGGRGYEQYFGPGTRLTVT.

This chain links TRBV7-7 with TRBJ2-5; 13 bases agree with TRBD2. The trim removed 5 bases at V and 5 bases at J, leaving 14 bases unmatched. The CDR3 is 18 residues long. Germline V gene sequence: CDR1 SSHAT, CDR2 FNYEAQ (reference sequence). The CDR3 nucleotides read TGTGCCAGCAGCCCGTCCGGACTAGCGGGAGAACGGATTGAGACCCAGTACTTC. It specifies CASSPSGLAGERIETQYF.

V usage is TRBV19 and J usage is TRBJ2-7; D perhaps matches TRBD2 (6 bases). The V gene lost 0 bases and the J gene lost 3 bases, with 6 bases spanning the gap. The CDR3 covers 13 residues. Germline values: CDR1 LNHDA, CDR2 SQIVND (reference sequence). The chain's CDR3 is CASSIEGGYEQYF. CDR3 sequence (DNA): TGTGCCAGTAGTATAGAGGGAGGCTACGAGCAGTACTTC. The variable domain in full, with the rest retrieved from reference TRBV19 and TRBJ2-7, is DGGITQSPKYLFRKEGQNVTLSCEQNLNHDAMYWYRQDPGQGLRLIYYSQIVNDFQKGDIAEGYSVSREKKESFPLTVTSAQKNPTAFYLCASSIEGGYEQYFGPGTRLTVT.

This rearrangement joins TRBV20-1 to TRBJ2-5; a possible D gene is TRBD1 (6 bases). CDR1 and CDR2 from the germline V gene are DFQATT and SNEGSKA (reference sequence). CDR3 length equals 11 residues. V dropped 7 bases and J dropped 5 bases, with 11 bases sitting between them. CDR3 sequence reads: CSVRGGETQYF. The CDR3 DNA sequence: TGCAGTGTCAGGGGTGGGGAGACCCAGTACTTC.

J is TRBJ2-5 and V is TRBV3-1 (or the pseudogene TRBV3-2), with 10 bases lining up with TRBD2. Germline CDR1 and CDR2: LGHDT and YNNKEL (reference sequence). The V segment lost 1 base and the J segment 5 bases; nucleotides outside the gene matches: 16. This CDR3 has 19 residues. CDR3 bases: TGTGCCAGCAGCCAAGGAGGGCGACTAGCGGGCATACGACGCGAGACCCAGTACTTC. Amino acid sequence: CASSQGGRLAGIRRETQYF.

This clone was recorded only once. V gene TRBV6-2 or TRBV6-3 combines with J gene TRBJ2-3; D gene ambiguous. Germline CDR1 is MNHEY and CDR2 is SVGEGT. The CDR3 is made up of 17 amino acids. With 4 bases removed from V and 1 base from J, the gap between germline ends came to 18 bases. The CDR3 nucleotides are TGTGCCAGCAGTTTAGATACCGGAGCCGGAGGCACAGATACGCAGTATTTT. It encodes CASSLDTGAGGTDTQYF.

A few counts support this clone. This rearrangement joins TRBV6-2 or TRBV6-3 to TRBJ2-7, with 9 bases identical to TRBD1. V shed 2 bases, J shed 3 bases, and the junction held 5 bases outside the gene matches. The CDR3 runs to 15 residues. Germline lookup yields CDR1 MNHEY and CDR2 SVGEGT. CDR3 loop: CASSYRPGQGYEQYF. CDR3 nucleotides: TGTGCCAGCAGTTACAGGCCGGGACAGGGCTACGAGCAGTACTTC.

This chain uses TRBV10-3 with TRBJ2-2, with a possible D match to TRBD2 (5 bases). The germline CDR1 and CDR2 sequences are ENHRY and SYGVKD. The germline V and J ends were trimmed by 3 bases and 6 bases, with 17 bases remaining between them. The CDR3 is 16 amino acids. For the CDR3, the DNA is TGTGCCATCAGTGACCACGACATTAGGAGGCCCGGGGAGCTGTTTTTT. Protein: CAISDHDIRRPGELFF.

The rearrangement uses TRBV27 and TRBJ2-3, with TRBD2 matching 7 bases. This CDR3 contains 13 residues. The V gene end was trimmed by 6 bases and the J gene end by 4 bases; junction bases not matched to a gene: 4. The germline V gene has CDR1 MNHEY and CDR2 SMNVEV (reference sequence). The DNA of the CDR3 is TGTGCCAGCAGGATGGGAGGGCCAGATACGCAGTATTTT. The encoded protein is CASRMGGPDTQYF.

A single count supports this clone. This chain connects TRBV11-2 to TRBJ2-3, with 8 bases matching TRBD1. CDR3 size: 17 residues. With 1 base clipped from V and 4 bases from J, the junction kept 10 bases outside the gene matches. The germline gives CDR1 SGHAT, CDR2 FQNNGV. CDR3 sequence reads: CASSLGRQGIRADTQYF. The DNA for the CDR3 is TGTGCCAGCAGCTTAGGCAGACAGGGGATAAGGGCAGATACGCAGTATTTT.

The gene calls are TRBV24-1 and TRBJ2-1, with 12 bases identical to TRBD2. This CDR3 has 14 residues. Germline V CDR1 and CDR2: KGHDR, SFDVKD. The J segment lost 11 bases and the V segment lost 9 bases, leaving 10 bases of the junction unmatched. CDR3 sequence (DNA): TGTGCCACCGCCCTAGCGGGAGGGAATAATCAGCAGTTCTTC. Amino acids: CATALAGGNNQQFF.

The CDR3 reads CASRPPSSYEQYF. The CDR3 DNA follows: TGTGCCAGCAGGCCCCCGAGCTCCTACGAGCAGTACTTC. The chain links TRBV11-1 to TRBJ2-7; D remains unclear. Germline V lookup: CDR1 SGHAT, CDR2 FQDESV (reference sequence). Between the trimmed V and J ends, which lost 6 bases and 0 bases, there was a span of 9 bases. The CDR3 has 13 amino acids.

This sequence joins TRBV12-5 and TRBJ2-2, with 7 bases lining up with TRBD2. V was clipped by 6 bases and J by 4 bases; unmatched bases: 5. The CDR3 sequence is 14 residues long. Germline lookup yields CDR1 LGHNT and CDR2 FRNRAP. CDR3 coding DNA: TGTGCTAGTGGCCCTGGGGGGGTCACCGGGGAGCTGTTTTTT. Its translation is CASGPGGVTGELFF.

This clone was counted once. The V call is TRBV5-4, the J call TRBJ2-7, with a possible D match to TRBD1 (6 bases). Germline V gene data show CDR1 as SGHNT and CDR2 as YYREEE (reference sequence). Trimming shortened V by 2 bases and J by 4 bases, and 13 bases separated the two germline ends. The CDR3 length is 14 residues. The CDR3 DNA reads TGTGCCAGCAGCTTTGTCGGGCAGGGGTACGAGCAGTACTTC. Translated: CASSFVGQGYEQYF.